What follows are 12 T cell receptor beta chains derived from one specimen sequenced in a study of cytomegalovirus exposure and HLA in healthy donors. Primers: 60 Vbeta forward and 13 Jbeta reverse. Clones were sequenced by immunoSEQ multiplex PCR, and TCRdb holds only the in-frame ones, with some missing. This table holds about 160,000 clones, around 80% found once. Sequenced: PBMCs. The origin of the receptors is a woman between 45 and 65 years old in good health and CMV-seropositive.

The CDR3 protein is CASSATREREQFF. In DNA form, the CDR3 reads TGTGCCAGCAGCGCTACGAGAGAGCGTGAGCAGTTCTTC. The rearrangement links TRBV7-6 to TRBJ2-1; D unresolved. V dropped 5 bases and J dropped 9 bases, with 14 bases sitting between them. Germline V gene sequence: CDR1 SGHVS, CDR2 FNYEAQ. The CDR3 contains 13 residues.

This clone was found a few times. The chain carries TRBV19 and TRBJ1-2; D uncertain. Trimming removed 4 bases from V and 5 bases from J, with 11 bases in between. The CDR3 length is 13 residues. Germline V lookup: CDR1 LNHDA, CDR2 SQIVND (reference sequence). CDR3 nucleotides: TGTGCCAGTAGTAGGCATACAGTTTATGGCTACACCTTC. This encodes CASSRHTVYGYTF.

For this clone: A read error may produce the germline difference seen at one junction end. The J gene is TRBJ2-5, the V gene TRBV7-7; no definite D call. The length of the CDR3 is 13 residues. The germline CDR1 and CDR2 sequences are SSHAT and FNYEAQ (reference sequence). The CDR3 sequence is CASSLDFRETQYF. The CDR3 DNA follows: TGTGCTAGCAGCTTAGACTTCAGGGAGACCCAGTACTTC.

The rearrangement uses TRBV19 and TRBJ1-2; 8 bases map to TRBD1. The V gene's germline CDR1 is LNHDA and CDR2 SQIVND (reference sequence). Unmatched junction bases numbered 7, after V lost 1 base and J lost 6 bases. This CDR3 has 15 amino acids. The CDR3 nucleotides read TGTGCCAGTAGTATAGGCGGGACAGGTTGGGATGGCTACACCTTC. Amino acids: CASSIGGTGWDGYTF.

The CDR3 nucleotides read TGTGCCAGCAGTTTCCAGGGGGGCAATCAGCCCCAGCATTTT. Its protein product is CASSFQGGNQPQHF. The chain employs TRBV7-3 and TRBJ1-5; the match to TRBD1 covers 7 bases. V gave up 6 bases and J gave up 2 bases; unmatched junction bases: 4. From germline, CDR1 is SGHTA and CDR2 FQGTGA. The CDR3 is made up of 14 amino acids.

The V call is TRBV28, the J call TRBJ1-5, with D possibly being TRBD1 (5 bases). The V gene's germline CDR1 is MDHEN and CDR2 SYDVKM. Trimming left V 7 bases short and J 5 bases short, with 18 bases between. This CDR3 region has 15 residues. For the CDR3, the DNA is TGTGCCAGCACGACTCCAGGGAAAGAGGATCAGCCCCAGCATTTT. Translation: CASTTPGKEDQPQHF.

The CDR3 nucleotides are TGTGCCAGCAGCCCCGGAGCGGGAGCATCCTACGAGCAGTACTTC. Encoded protein: CASSPGAGASYEQYF. The chain is built from TRBV4-2 and TRBJ2-7; 8 bases are a match to TRBD2. This CDR3 spans 15 amino acids. Germline lookup yields CDR1 LGHNA and CDR2 YNFKEQ. After removal of 4 bases from V and 1 base from J, the junction contained 6 bases not matched to a gene.

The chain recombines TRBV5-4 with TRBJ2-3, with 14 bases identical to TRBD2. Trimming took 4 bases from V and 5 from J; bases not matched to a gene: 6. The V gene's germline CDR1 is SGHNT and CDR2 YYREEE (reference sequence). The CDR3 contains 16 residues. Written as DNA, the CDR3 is TGTGCCAGCAGCCCTCGACTAGCGGGGGGGCAAGATACGCAGTATTTT. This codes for CASSPRLAGGQDTQYF.

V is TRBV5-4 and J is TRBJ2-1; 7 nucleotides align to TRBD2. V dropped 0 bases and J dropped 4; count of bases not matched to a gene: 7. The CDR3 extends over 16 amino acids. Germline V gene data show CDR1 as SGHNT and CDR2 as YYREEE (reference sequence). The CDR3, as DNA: TGTGCCAGCAGCTTGGCGACTAGCACCACATACAATGAGCAGTTCTTC. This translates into CASSLATSTTYNEQFF.

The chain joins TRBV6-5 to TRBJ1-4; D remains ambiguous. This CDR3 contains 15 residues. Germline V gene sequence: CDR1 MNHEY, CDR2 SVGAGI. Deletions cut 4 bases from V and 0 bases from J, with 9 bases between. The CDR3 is CASSFDGTTNEKLFF. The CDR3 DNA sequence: TGTGCCAGCAGTTTCGACGGGACAACTAATGAAAAACTGTTTTTT.

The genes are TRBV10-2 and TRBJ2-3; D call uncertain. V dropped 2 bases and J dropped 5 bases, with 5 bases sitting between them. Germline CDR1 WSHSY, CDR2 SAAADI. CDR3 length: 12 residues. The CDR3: CASSETVDTQYF. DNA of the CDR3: TGCGCCAGCAGTGAGACAGTAGATACGCAGTATTTT.

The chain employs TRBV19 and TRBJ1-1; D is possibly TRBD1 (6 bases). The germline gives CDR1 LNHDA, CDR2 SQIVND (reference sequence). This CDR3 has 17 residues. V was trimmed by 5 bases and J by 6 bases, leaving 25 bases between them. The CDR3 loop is CASSPSGGGHRQAEAFF. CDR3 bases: TGTGCCAGTAGTCCGTCGGGAGGGGGTCACAGGCAAGCTGAAGCTTTCTTT.